This section outlines one TCR beta chain sequence together with its context. Its antigen is not known. RNA transcripts provided the source from which TCR beta CDR3 regions were amplified. The HTBI primer set drove a first-round RT-PCR of the TCR CDR3. TCRdb reprocessed the multiplex PCR reads with MiXCR, giving one entry per CDR3 protein. Of about 840,000 distinct CDR3 sequences in the sample, roughly 40% are singletons; the top ten hold 7% to 10%. The data belong to a study of T cells in Graves' hyperthyroidism and ophthalmopathy. The study, taken as a whole, reports: Ophthalmopathy was predicted by the model a median of approximately 6 months ahead of onset.

The V gene lost 4 bases and the J gene lost 2 bases, with 14 bases spanning the gap. Germline CDR1 is MGHDK and CDR2 is SYGVNS. The CDR3 is made up of 15 amino acids. Sequenced sample: blood. The chain carries TRBV25-1 and TRBJ2-5, with TRBD1 as a possible D gene (6 bases). This sequence originates from a man in his late teens or twenties with Graves' hyperthyroidism. CDR3 protein: CASSAYRTDQETQYF. CDR3 DNA sequence: TGTGCCAGCAGTGCCTACCGGACAGATCAAGAGACCCAGTACTTC.